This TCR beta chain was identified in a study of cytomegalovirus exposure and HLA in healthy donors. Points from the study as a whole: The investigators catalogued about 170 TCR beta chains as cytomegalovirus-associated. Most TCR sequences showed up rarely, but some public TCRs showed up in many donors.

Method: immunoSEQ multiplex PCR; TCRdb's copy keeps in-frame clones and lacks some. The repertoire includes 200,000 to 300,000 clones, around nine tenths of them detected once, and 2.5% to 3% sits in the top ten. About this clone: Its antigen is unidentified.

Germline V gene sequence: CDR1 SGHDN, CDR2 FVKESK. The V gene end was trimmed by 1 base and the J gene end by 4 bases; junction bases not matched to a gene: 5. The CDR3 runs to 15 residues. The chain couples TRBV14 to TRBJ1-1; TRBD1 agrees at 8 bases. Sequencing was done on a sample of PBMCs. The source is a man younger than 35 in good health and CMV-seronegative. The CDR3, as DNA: TGTGCCAGCAGCCAAGTGGCAGGGGGCGTCACTGAAGCTTTCTTT. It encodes CASSQVAGGVTEAFF.